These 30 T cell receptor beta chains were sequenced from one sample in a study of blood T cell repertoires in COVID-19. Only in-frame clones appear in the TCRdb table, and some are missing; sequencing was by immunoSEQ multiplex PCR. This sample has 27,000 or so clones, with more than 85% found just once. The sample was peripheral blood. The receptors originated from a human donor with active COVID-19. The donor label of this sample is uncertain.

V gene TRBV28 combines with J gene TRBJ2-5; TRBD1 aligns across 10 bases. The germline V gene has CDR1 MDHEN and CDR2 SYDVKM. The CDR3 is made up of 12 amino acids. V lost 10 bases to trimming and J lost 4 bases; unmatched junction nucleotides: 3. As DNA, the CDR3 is TGTGCCACCCGGACAGGGGGAGAGACCCAGTACTTC. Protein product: CATRTGGETQYF.

The DNA for the CDR3 is TGCGCCAGCAGCTTGGATAGGGCGGGGGCCTCCACAGATACGCAGTATTTT. Translation: CASSLDRAGASTDTQYF. V is TRBV5-1 and J is TRBJ2-3; perhaps TRBD2 as D (7 bases). V lost 0 bases and J 2 bases, leaving 16 bases between the germline ends. Germline assignment: CDR1 SGHRS and CDR2 YFSETQ. There are 17 residues in the CDR3. The variable domain in full, with the rest retrieved from reference TRBV5-1 and TRBJ2-3, is KAGVTQTPRYLIKTRGQQVTLSCSPISGHRSVSWYQQTPGQGLQFLFEYFSETQRNKGNFPGRFSGRQFSNSRSEMNVSTLELGDSALYLCASSLDRAGASTDTQYFGPGTRLTVL.

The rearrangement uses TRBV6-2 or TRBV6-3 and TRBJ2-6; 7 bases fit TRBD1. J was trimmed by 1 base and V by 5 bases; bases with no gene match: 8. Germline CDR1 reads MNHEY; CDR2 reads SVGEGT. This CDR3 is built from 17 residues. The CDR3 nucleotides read TGTGCCAGCAGTCCCCGGGGCAGGGGGTCTGGGGCCAACGTCCTGACTTTC. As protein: CASSPRGRGSGANVLTF.

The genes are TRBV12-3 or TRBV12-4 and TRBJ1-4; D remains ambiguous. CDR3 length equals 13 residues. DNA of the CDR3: TGTGCTACATCAACCAGGCCCAATGAAAAACTGTTTTTT. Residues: CATSTRPNEKLFF.

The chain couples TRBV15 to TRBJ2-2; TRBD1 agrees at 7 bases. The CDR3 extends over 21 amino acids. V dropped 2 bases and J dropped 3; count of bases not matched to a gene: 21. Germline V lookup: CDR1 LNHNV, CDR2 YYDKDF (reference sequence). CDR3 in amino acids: CATSRPRRTGAAAVDTGELFF. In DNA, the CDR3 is TGTGCCACCAGCAGACCCAGAAGGACAGGAGCAGCCGCAGTGGACACCGGGGAGCTGTTTTTT.

This CDR3 reads CASSRRDRAEETQYF. The CDR3 DNA reads TGTGCCAGCTCCCGCCGGGACAGGGCGGAAGAGACCCAGTACTTC. The V and J genes are TRBV27 and TRBJ2-5; 9 positions match TRBD1. Germline V gene lookup returns CDR1 MNHEY and CDR2 SMNVEV (reference sequence). The V and J ends lost 8 bases and 3 bases, in that order; junction bases with no gene match: 10. CDR3 length: 15 amino acids.

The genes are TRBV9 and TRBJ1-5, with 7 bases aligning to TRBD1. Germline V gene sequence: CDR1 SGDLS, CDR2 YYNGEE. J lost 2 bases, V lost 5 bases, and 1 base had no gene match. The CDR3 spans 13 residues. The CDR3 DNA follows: TGTGCCAGCAGTACAGGGGGCAATCAGCCCCAGCATTTT. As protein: CASSTGGNQPQHF.

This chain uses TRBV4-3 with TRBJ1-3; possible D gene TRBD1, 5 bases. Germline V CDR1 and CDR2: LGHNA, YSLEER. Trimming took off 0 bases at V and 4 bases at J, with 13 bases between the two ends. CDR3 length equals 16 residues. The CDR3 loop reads CASSQDTGGIGNTIYF. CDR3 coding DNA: TGCGCCAGCAGCCAAGATACCGGGGGGATAGGAAACACCATATATTTT.

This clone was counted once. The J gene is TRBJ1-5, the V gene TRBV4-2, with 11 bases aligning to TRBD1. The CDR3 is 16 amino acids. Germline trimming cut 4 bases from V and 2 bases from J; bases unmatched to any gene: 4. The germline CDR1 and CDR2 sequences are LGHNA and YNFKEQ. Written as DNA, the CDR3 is TGTGCCAGCAGCCCAGGACAGGGGGCCGGCAATCAGCCCCAGCATTTT. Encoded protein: CASSPGQGAGNQPQHF.

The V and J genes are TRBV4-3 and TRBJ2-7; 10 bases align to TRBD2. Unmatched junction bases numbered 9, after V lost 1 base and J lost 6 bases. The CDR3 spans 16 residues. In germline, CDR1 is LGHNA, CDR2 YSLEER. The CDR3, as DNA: TGCGCCAGCAGCCAAGTCAGCGGAGCGGGGGGGCTCGAGCAGTACTTC. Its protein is CASSQVSGAGGLEQYF.

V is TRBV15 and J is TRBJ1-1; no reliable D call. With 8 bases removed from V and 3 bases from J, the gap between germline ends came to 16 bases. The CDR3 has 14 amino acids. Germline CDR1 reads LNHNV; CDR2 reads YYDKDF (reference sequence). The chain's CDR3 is CATGLRVTDTEAFF. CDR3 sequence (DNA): TGTGCCACCGGCCTGCGGGTAACGGACACTGAAGCTTTCTTT.

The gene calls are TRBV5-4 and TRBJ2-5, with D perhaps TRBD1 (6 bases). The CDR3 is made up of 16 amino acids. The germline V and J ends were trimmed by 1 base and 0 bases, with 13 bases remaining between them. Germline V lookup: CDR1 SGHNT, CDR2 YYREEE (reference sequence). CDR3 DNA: TGTGCCAGCAGCTTGAGGGGGACCCAGTACCAAGAGACCCAGTACTTC. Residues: CASSLRGTQYQETQYF. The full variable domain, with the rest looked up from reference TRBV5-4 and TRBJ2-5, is ETGVTQSPTHLIKTRGQQVTLRCSSQSGHNTVSWYQQALGQGPQFIFQYYREEENGRGNFPPRFSGLQFPNYSSELNVNALELDDSALYLCASSLRGTQYQETQYFGPGTRLLVL.

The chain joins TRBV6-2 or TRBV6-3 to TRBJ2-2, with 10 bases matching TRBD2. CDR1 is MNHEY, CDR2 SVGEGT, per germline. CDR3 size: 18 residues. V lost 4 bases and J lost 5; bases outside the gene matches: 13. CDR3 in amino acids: CASSSQERGGLETGELFF. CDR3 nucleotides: TGTGCCAGCAGTTCCCAGGAGCGGGGGGGCCTGGAAACCGGGGAGCTGTTTTTT.

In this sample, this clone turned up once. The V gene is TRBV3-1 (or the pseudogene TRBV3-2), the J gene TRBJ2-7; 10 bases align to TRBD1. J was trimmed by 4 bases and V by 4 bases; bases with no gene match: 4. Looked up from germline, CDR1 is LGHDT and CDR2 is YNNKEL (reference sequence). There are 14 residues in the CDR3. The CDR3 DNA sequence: TGTGCCAGCAGCCCTTGGGACAGGGGTTACGAGCAGTACTTC. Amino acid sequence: CASSPWDRGYEQYF.

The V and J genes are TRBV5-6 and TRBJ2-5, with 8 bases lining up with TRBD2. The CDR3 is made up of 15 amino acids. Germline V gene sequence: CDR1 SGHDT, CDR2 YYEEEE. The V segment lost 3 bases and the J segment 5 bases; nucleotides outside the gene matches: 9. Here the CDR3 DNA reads TGTGCCAGCAGCTCGACTAGCGCCCCAGGGGAGACCCAGTACTTC. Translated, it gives CASSSTSAPGETQYF. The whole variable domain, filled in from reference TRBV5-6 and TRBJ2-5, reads DAGVTQSPTHLIKTRGQQVTLRCSPKSGHDTVSWYQQALGQGPQFIFQYYEEEERQRGNFPDRFSGHQFPNYSSELNVNALLLGDSALYLCASSSTSAPGETQYFGPGTRLLVL.

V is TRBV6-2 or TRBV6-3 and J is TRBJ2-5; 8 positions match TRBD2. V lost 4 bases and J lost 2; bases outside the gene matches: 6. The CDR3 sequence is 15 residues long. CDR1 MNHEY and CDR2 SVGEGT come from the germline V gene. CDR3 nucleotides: TGTGCCAGCAGTTCCTGGGCGGGGGGACAAGAGACCCAGTACTTC. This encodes CASSSWAGGQETQYF.

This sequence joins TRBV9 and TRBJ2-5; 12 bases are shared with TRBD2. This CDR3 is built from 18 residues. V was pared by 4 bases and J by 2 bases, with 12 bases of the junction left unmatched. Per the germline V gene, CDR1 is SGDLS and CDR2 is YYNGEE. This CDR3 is CASSPQTSGRFRQETQYF. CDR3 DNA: TGTGCCAGCAGCCCTCAGACTAGCGGGAGATTCAGGCAAGAGACCCAGTACTTC.

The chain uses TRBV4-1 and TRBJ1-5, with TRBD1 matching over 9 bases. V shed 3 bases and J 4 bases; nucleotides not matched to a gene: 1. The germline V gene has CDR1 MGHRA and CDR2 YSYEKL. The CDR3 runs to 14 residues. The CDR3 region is CASSHGQGNQPQHF. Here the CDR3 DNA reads TGCGCCAGCAGCCATGGACAGGGGAATCAGCCCCAGCATTTT.

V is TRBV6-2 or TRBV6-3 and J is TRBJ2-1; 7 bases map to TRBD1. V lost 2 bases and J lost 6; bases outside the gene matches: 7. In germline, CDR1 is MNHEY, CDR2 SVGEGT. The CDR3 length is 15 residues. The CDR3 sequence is CASSYLQGSLNEQFF. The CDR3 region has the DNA TGTGCCAGCAGTTACCTACAGGGGTCCCTCAATGAGCAGTTCTTC.

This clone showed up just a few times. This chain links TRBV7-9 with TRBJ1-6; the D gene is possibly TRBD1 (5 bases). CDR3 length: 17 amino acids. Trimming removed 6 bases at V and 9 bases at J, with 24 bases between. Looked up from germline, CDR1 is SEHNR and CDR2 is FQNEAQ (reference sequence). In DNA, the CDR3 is TGTGCCAGCAGTAACCATGATAACCAGGGTAGCGGTTCACCCCTCCACTTT. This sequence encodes CASSNHDNQGSGSPLHF.

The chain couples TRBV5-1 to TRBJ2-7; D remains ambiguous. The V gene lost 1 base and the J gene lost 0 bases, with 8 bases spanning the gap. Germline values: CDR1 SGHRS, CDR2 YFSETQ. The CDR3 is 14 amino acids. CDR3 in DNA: TGCGCCAGCAGCTTGACATTAACCTCCTACGAGCAGTACTTC. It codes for CASSLTLTSYEQYF.

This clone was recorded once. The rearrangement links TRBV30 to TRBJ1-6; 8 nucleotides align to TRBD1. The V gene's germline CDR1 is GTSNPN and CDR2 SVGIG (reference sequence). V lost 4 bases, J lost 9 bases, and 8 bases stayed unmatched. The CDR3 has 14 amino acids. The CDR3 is CAWKTGEGLSPLHF. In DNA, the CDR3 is TGTGCCTGGAAGACAGGGGAAGGACTTTCACCCCTCCACTTT.

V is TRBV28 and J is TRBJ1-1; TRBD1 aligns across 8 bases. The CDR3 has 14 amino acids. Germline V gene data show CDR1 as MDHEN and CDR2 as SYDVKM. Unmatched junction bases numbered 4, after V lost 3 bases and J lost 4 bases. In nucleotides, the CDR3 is TGTGCCAGCAGTTTCAGGGGGCGAGGCACTGAAGCTTTCTTT. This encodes CASSFRGRGTEAFF.

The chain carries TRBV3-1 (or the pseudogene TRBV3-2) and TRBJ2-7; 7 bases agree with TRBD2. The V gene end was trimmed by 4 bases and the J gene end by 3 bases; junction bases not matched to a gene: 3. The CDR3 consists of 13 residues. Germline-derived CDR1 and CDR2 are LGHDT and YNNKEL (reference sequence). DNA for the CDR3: TGTGCCAGCAGCCGCGGGGGTCTCTACGAGCAGTACTTC. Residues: CASSRGGLYEQYF.

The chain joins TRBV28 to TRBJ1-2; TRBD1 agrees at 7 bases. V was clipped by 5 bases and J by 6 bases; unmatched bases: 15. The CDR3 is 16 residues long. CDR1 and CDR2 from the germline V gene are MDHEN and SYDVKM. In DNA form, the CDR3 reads TGTGCCAGCAGTCCAGGGGCAGGGGGGTTAATCGATGGCTACACCTTC. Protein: CASSPGAGGLIDGYTF.

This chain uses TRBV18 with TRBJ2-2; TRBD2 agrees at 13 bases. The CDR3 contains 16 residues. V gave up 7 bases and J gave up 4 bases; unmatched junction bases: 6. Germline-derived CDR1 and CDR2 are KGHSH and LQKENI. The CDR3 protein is CASFPGLAGFTGELFF. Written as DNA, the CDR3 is TGTGCCAGCTTCCCGGGACTAGCGGGGTTCACCGGGGAGCTGTTTTTT. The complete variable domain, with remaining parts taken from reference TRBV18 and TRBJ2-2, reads NAGVMQNPRHLVRRRGQEARLRCSPMKGHSHVYWYRQLPEEGLKFMVYLQKENIIDESGMPKERFSAEFPKEGPSILRIQQVVRGDSAAYFCASFPGLAGFTGELFFGEGSRLTVL.

DNA of the CDR3: TGTGCCAGTAGTTTGGCAGGGGGAATGAACACTGAAGCTTTCTTT. Amino acids: CASSLAGGMNTEAFF. The J gene is TRBJ1-1, the V gene TRBV19, with 7 bases lining up with TRBD1. This CDR3 region has 15 residues. The V and J ends lost 5 bases and 0 bases, in that order; junction bases with no gene match: 6. The germline V gene has CDR1 LNHDA and CDR2 SQIVND (reference sequence).

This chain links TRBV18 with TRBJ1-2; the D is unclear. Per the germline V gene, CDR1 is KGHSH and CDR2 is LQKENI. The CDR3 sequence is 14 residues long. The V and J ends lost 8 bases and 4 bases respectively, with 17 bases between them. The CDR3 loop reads CASTRESSFYGYTF. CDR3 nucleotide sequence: TGTGCCAGCACAAGGGAGAGTTCGTTCTATGGCTACACCTTC.

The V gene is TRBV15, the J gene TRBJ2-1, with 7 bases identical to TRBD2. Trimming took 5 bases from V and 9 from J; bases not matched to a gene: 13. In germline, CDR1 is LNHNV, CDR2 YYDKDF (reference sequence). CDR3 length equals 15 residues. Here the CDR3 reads CATSSRDGRRSEQFF. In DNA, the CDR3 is TGTGCCACCAGCTCCCGAGACGGGAGGAGAAGTGAGCAGTTCTTC. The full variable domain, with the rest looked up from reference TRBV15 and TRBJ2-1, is DAMVIQNPRYQVTQFGKPVTLSCSQTLNHNVMYWYQQKSSQAPKLLFHYYDKDFNNEADTPDNFQSRRPNTSFCFLDIRSPGLGDTAMYLCATSSRDGRRSEQFFGPGTRLTVL.

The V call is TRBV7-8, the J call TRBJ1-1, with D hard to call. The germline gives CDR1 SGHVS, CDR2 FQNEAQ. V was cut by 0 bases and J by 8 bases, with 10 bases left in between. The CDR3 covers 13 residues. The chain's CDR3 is CASSLARSREAFF. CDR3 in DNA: TGTGCCAGCAGCTTAGCCCGATCACGGGAAGCTTTCTTT.